Listed below are T cell receptor beta chains from one sample, sequenced in a study of T cell responses to AZD1222 COVID-19 vaccine. Method: immunoSEQ multiplex PCR; TCRdb's copy keeps in-frame clones and lacks some. Of about 100,000 clones listed, 90% to 95% were seen once; the top ten hold less than 25%. Sequencing used peripheral blood, obtained on day 0 of AZD1222 vaccination. All receptors derive from an adult in good health. The CDR3 runs from the conserved cysteine through the conserved F or W. The D gene is left open where the match is weak. Size is stated for part of the rows, as once, few or many counts, or as a class when the clone is expanded.

TRBV3-1/TRBV3-2	TRBJ1-5	.	.	CASSQGGRNQPQHF	TGTGCCAGCAGCCAAGGTGGTAGGAATCAGCCCCAGCATTTT
TRBV19	TRBJ2-6	TRBD1	.	CASRPDRGEAGANVLTF	TGTGCCAGTAGACCGGACAGGGGTGAGGCTGGGGCCAACGTCCTGACTTTC
TRBV19	TRBJ1-1	.	.	CASSIDAGRRGSEAFF	TGTGCCAGTAGTATAGACGCGGGACGGCGCGGGTCTGAAGCTTTCTTT
TRBV6-2/TRBV6-3	TRBJ1-5	.	few	CASSYREHQPQHF	TGTGCCAGCAGTTACAGGGAGCACCAGCCCCAGCATTTT
TRBV15	TRBJ2-2	TRBD2	.	CATSRQPLVLAGGTGELFF	TGTGCCACCAGCAGACAACCCCTGGTTCTAGCGGGGGGGACCGGGGAGCTGTTTTTT
TRBV4-1	TRBJ2-7	TRBD1	.	CASSQDRDSSYEQYF	TGCGCCAGCAGCCAAGATAGGGACAGTTCCTACGAGCAGTACTTC
TRBV18	TRBJ2-7	.	.	CASSPRQVEQYF	TGTGCCAGCTCACCACGGCAGGTCGAGCAGTACTTC
TRBV5-5	TRBJ1-1	.	.	CASSLGLMNTEAFF	TGTGCCAGCAGCTTGGGTCTCATGAACACTGAAGCTTTCTTT
TRBV5-4	TRBJ1-2	.	.	CASSLGAGGASYGYTF	TGTGCCAGCAGCTTGGGCGCAGGTGGGGCGAGCTATGGCTACACCTTC
TRBV28	TRBJ1-2	TRBD1	.	CASSRQGKTNYGYTF	TGTGCCAGCAGTCGACAGGGGAAGACTAACTATGGCTACACCTTC
TRBV29-1	TRBJ1-2	.	.	CSGQAVGGYTF	TGCAGCGGGCAGGCTGTTGGTGGCTACACCTTC
TRBV2	TRBJ1-6	TRBD1	.	CASRPTGPSSPLHF	TGTGCCAGCAGGCCGACAGGGCCTAGCTCACCCCTCCACTTT
TRBV19	TRBJ1-5	TRBD1	.	CASSRDRGYQPQHF	TGTGCCAGTAGTAGGGACAGGGGTTATCAGCCCCAGCATTTT
TRBV11-2	TRBJ2-3	TRBD2	.	CASSLGAGRGDTQYF	TGTGCCAGCAGCTTAGGTGCGGGGAGGGGAGATACGCAGTATTTT
TRBV6-1	TRBJ1-2	.	.	CASSEGPSGDYGYTF	TGTGCCAGCAGTGAAGGTCCGTCAGGGGACTATGGCTACACCTTC
TRBV11-3	TRBJ2-3	TRBD2	.	CASSPMPPGGGRDTQYF	TGTGCCAGCAGCCCGATGCCTCCGGGGGGGGGTAGAGATACGCAGTATTTT
TRBV20-1	TRBJ1-1	.	.	CSASANTEAFF	TGCAGTGCTAGCGCGAACACTGAAGCTTTCTTT
TRBV7-2	TRBJ1-5	.	.	CASSSNRVTSNQPQHF	TGTGCCAGCAGCTCAAACAGGGTTACTAGCAATCAGCCCCAGCATTTT
TRBV5-5	TRBJ1-5	TRBD1	once	CASSRGGGGNNQPQHF	TGTGCCAGCAGCCGAGGTGGAGGGGGCAACAATCAGCCCCAGCATTTT
TRBV11-2	TRBJ2-1	TRBD1	.	CASSLPRDRVNNEQFF	TGTGCCAGCAGCTTACCCCGGGACAGGGTGAACAATGAGCAGTTCTTC
TRBV3-1/TRBV3-2	TRBJ1-2	.	.	CASSQEGGARYGYTF	TGTGCCAGCAGCCAAGAGGGGGGGGCCAGGTATGGCTACACCTTC
TRBV12-3/TRBV12-4	TRBJ2-7	.	once	CASSFLREQYF	TGTGCCAGCAGTTTCCTTAGGGAGCAGTACTTC
TRBV10-3	TRBJ1-1	.	.	CAINQGGMEDTEAFF	TGTGCCATCAATCAGGGAGGGATGGAGGACACTGAAGCTTTCTTT
TRBV5-6	TRBJ1-4	.	.	CASSLWGGPDEKLFF	TGTGCCAGCAGCCTCTGGGGCGGACCCGATGAAAAACTGTTTTTT
TRBV4-2	TRBJ1-2	.	.	CASSQEEGNYGYTF	TGTGCCAGCAGCCAAGAGGAGGGTAACTATGGCTACACCTTC
TRBV5-1	TRBJ2-3	TRBD1	.	CASSFGQGPRTDTQYF	TGCGCCAGCAGCTTTGGACAGGGGCCTCGGACGGATACGCAGTATTTT
TRBV28	TRBJ1-6	TRBD1	.	CATFGQGDKSPLHF	TGTGCCACTTTCGGACAGGGGGACAAGTCACCCCTCCACTTT
TRBV30	TRBJ2-1	.	.	CAHQGRNEQFF	TGTGCCCACCAGGGGAGGAATGAGCAGTTCTTC
TRBV2	TRBJ1-4	TRBD1	.	CASKQGMNEKLFF	TGTGCCAGCAAACAGGGGATGAATGAAAAACTGTTTTTT
TRBV6-2/TRBV6-3	TRBJ1-1	.	.	CASSPGARQGQAFF	TGTGCCAGCAGTCCCGGGGCCAGGCAGGGCCAAGCTTTCTTT
TRBV29-1	TRBJ2-7	.	.	CSAAVGTQFQYF	TGCAGCGCCGCGGTCGGGACACAGTTTCAGTACTTC